This T cell receptor (beta chain) derives from a study of blood T cell repertoires in COVID-19. Study overall: Sample material is recorded as cDNA or gDNA derived from T cells, B-cell-depleted T cells, or PBMCs.

With V trimmed by 3 bases and J by 0 bases, 4 bases remained unmatched. Germline CDR1 reads KGHSH; CDR2 reads LQKENI. The CDR3 is 18 residues long. TCRdb's copy holds only in-frame clones and misses some; the assay was immunoSEQ multiplex PCR. This table holds roughly 100,000 clones, 76% found once. This clonotype originated in a man at least 80 years old with COVID-19, enrolled during active disease. The sequenced material came from peripheral blood. This rearrangement joins TRBV18 to TRBJ2-3, with 15 nucleotides matching TRBD2. The CDR3 loop reads CASSPAGTSGGSTDTQYF. For the CDR3, the DNA is TGTGCCAGCTCACCTGCCGGGACTAGCGGGGGGAGCACAGATACGCAGTATTTT.